This TCR beta chain was captured in a study of cytomegalovirus exposure and HLA in healthy donors. About the study: Earlier, 150 million to 200 million T cells were analyzed, and about 100 million unique TCR beta sequences were found among them.

This PCR relied on a set of 60 Vbeta primers and 13 Jbeta primers. TCRdb's copy holds only in-frame clones and misses some; the assay was immunoSEQ multiplex PCR. The repertoire consists of around 200,000 clones, with under 80% occurring once and the leading ten covering approximately 3.4%. Regarding the study as a whole: The study flagged 150 to 200 TCR beta chains as cytomegalovirus-associated. Later genetic work tied a missense DCLRE1C variant to beta-chain V and J trimming.

For this clone: Its antigen is unknown.

What was sequenced was PBMCs. The TCR comes from a female donor in good health and CMV-seronegative.

The CDR3 sequence is CASSLGTAAYEQYF. The CDR3 region has the DNA TGCGCCAGCAGCTTGGGGACTGCAGCCTACGAGCAGTACTTC. J is TRBJ2-7 and V is TRBV5-1; D may be TRBD2 (5 bases). Trimming shortened V by 0 bases and J by 2 bases, and 9 bases separated the two germline ends. The CDR3 is made up of 14 amino acids. The germline V gene has CDR1 SGHRS and CDR2 YFSETQ.